This T cell receptor (beta chain) was identified in a study of T cell responses to AZD1222 COVID-19 vaccine. Overall study findings and caveats: Reports say nearly half of spike-specific TCRs go after unmutated variant regions.

Germline loops: CDR1 MNHEY, CDR2 SMNVEV (reference sequence). The CDR3 sequence is 14 residues long. Trimming left V 5 bases short and J 5 bases short, with 13 bases between. Data came from immunoSEQ multiplex PCR; TCRdb stores just in-frame clones and leaves some out. The sample lists 160,000 or so clones, roughly 92% occurring once. As regards this clone: The target antigen is unknown.

The material sequenced was peripheral blood, taken on day 0 of AZD1222 vaccination. The sequence came from an adult in good health. V and J are TRBV27 and TRBJ1-5, with a weak D call TRBD1 (6 bases). The DNA of the CDR3 is TGTGCCAGCAGTAACGACAGGAGAGATCAGCCCCAGCATTTT. Protein: CASSNDRRDQPQHF.